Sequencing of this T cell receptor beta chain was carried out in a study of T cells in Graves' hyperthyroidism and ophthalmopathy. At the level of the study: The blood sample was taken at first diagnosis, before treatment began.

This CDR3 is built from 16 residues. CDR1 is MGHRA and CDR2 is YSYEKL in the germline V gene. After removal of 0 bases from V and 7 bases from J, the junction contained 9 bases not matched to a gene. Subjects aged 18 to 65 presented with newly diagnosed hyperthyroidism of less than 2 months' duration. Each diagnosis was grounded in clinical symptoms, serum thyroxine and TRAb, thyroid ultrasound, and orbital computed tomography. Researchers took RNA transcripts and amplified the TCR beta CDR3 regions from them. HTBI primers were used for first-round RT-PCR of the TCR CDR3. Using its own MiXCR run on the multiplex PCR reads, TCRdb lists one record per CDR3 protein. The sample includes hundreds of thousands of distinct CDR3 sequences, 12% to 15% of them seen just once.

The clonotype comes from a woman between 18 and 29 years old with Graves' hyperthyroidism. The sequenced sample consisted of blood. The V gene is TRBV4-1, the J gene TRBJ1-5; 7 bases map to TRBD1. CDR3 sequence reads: CASSQDQGGGRQPQHF. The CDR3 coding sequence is TGCGCCAGCAGCCAAGATCAGGGAGGGGGCAGGCAGCCCCAGCATTTT.